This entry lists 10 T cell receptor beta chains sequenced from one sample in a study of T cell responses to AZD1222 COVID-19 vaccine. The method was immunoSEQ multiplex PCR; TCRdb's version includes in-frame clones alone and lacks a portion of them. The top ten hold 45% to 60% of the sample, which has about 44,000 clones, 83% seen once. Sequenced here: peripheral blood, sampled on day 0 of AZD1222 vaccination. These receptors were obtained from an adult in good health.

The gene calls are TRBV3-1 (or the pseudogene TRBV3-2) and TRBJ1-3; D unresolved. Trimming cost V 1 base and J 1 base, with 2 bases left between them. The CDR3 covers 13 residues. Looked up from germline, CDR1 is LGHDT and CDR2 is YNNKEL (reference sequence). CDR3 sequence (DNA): TGTGCCAGCAGCCAAGGATCTGGAAACACCATATATTTT. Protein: CASSQGSGNTIYF.

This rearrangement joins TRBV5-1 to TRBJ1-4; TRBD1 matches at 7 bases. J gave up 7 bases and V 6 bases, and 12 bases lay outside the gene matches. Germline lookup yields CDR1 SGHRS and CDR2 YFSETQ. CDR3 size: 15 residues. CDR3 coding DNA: TGCGCCAGCACCCGAGGGGGCCAGGGGGGTGAAAAACTGTTTTTT. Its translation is CASTRGGQGGEKLFF.

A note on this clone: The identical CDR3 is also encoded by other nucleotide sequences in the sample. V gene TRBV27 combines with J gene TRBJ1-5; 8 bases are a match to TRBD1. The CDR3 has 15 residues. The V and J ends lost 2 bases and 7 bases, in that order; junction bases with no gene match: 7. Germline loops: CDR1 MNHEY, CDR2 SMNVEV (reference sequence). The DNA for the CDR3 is TGTGCCAGCAGTTTAACCCAGGGGGCAAGACAGCCCCAGCATTTT. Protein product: CASSLTQGARQPQHF.

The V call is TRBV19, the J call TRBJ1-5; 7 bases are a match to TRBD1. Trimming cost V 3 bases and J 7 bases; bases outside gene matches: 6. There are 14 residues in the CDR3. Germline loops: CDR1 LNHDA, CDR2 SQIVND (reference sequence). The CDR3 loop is CASSIQGERQPQHF. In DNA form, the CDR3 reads TGTGCCAGTAGTATTCAGGGGGAGCGACAGCCCCAGCATTTT.

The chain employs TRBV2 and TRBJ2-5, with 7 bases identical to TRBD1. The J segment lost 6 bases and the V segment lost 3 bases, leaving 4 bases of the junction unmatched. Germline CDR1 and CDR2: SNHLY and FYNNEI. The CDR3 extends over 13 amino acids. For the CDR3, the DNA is TGTGCCAGCAGTGATAGCAGGGGGAAGACCCAGTACTTC. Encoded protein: CASSDSRGKTQYF.

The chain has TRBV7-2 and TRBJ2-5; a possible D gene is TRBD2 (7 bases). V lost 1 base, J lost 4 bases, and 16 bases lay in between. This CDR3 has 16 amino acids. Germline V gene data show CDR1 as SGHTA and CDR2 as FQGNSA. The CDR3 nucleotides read TGTGCCAGCAGCTTAGGGGGGCTAGCGGTTGGAGAGACCCAGTACTTC. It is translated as CASSLGGLAVGETQYF.

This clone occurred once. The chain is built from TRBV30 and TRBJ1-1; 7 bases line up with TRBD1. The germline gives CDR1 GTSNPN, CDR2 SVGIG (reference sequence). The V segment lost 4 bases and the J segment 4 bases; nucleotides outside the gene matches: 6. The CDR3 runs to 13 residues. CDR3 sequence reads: CAWTRNRGTEAFF. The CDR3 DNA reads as TGTGCCTGGACCCGAAACAGGGGCACTGAAGCTTTCTTT.

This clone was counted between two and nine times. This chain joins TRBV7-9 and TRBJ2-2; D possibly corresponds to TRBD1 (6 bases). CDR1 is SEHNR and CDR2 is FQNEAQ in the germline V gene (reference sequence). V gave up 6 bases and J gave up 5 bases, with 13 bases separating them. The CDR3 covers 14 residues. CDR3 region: CASRSRTETGELFF. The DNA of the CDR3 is TGTGCCAGCAGAAGCAGGACAGAGACCGGGGAGCTGTTTTTT. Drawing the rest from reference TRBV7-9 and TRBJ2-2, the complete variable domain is DTGVSQNPRHKITKRGQNVTFRCDPISEHNRLYWYRQTLGQGPEFLTYFQNEAQLEKSRLLSDRFSAERPKGSFSTLEIQRTEQGDSAMYLCASRSRTETGELFFGEGSRLTVL.

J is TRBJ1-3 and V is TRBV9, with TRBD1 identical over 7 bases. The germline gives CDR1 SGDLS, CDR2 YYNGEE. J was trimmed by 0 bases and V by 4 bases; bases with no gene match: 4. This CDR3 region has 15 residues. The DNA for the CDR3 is TGTGCCAGCAGCCCGGGACAGCTCTCTGGAAACACCATATATTTT. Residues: CASSPGQLSGNTIYF.

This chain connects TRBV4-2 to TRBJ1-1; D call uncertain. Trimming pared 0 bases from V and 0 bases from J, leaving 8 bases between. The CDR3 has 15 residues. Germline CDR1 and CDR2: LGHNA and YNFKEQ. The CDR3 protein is CASSQEYKLNTEAFF. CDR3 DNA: TGTGCCAGCAGCCAAGAATACAAGTTGAACACTGAAGCTTTCTTT.